This TCR beta chain was identified in a study of chemoradiotherapy in HPV16-positive cancers. Study results and caveats: Only two HPV16-positive patients supplied the functional HPV-specificity definition.

This CDR3 region has 15 residues. Trimming at V came to 5 bases and at J to 4 bases, leaving 8 bases not matched to a gene. Germline CDR1 is SGHVS and CDR2 is FQNEAQ. The protocol was immunoSEQ multiplex PCR, while the TCRdb copy is restricted to in-frame clones and leaves out a portion. Here the sample spans 5,700 or so clones, over 65% being singletons. As concerns this clone: The antigen remains unidentified.

The sequence derives from a human donor with HPV-associated anogenital cancer. Sample: tumor tissue, taken from a patient who underwent chemoradiotherapy. V is TRBV7-8 and J is TRBJ2-4, with 7 positions matching TRBD1. The CDR3 nucleotides are TGTGCCAGCAGCGATGGGACAGTGGCTAAAAACATTCAGTACTTC. Translating it yields CASSDGTVAKNIQYF.